This T cell receptor beta chain comes out of a study of CD8+CD57+ T cells in acquired aplastic anemia. This clonotype was detected many times. This CDR3 has 16 residues. Germline V gives CDR1 SQVTM, CDR2 ANQGSEA. V was trimmed by 2 bases and J by 3 bases, leaving 18 bases between them. CDR3 and TCR beta VDJ profiling relied on a genomic DNA template. TCRdb passed the reads through MiXCR, listing each CDR3 protein once. The sample shows 150,000 to 180,000 distinct CDR3 sequences, roughly 49% of them seen only once. All patients picked for sequencing had shown, by flow cytometry, an expansion of CD8+CD57+ cells.

This TCR came from a human donor with aplastic anemia. Sample: sorted CD4+, CD8+, or CD8+CD57+ T cells (not recorded which) from PBMCs. J is TRBJ2-3 and V is TRBV29-1; D is unresolved. This CDR3 reads CSVESERHRRTDTQYF. The CDR3 DNA is TGCAGCGTTGAATCGGAAAGACATAGAAGGACAGATACGCAGTATTTT.